This TCR beta chain was observed in a study of blood T cell repertoires in COVID-19. This clone was observed a single time. Study processing details: By means of reference gene primer amplification, nucleated cell counts were estimated. Profiled with immunoSEQ multiplex PCR; TCRdb holds only in-frame clones, not every one. V, J and clone size are those of that table, while D and trimming were read from the DNA. The sample yields some 340,000 clones, 90% seen once. This CDR3 has 16 residues. V was clipped by 1 base and J by 9 bases; unmatched bases: 7. The germline V gene encodes CDR1 LGHNA and CDR2 YNFKEQ. Which cohort a participant joined came from the clinical history participants gave. Participants classified as exposed had met a COVID-19 case within 2 weeks before study entry.

The chain has TRBV4-2 and TRBJ2-1; 12 bases align to TRBD1. Sequencing input: PBMCs or T cells enriched from blood (not recorded which). This TCR was recovered from a woman aged 30 to 39 who had been exposed to COVID-19. The CDR3 here is CASSQVGDRGRIEQFF. CDR3 DNA sequence: TGTGCCAGCAGCCAAGTCGGGGACAGGGGGCGCATTGAGCAGTTCTTC.